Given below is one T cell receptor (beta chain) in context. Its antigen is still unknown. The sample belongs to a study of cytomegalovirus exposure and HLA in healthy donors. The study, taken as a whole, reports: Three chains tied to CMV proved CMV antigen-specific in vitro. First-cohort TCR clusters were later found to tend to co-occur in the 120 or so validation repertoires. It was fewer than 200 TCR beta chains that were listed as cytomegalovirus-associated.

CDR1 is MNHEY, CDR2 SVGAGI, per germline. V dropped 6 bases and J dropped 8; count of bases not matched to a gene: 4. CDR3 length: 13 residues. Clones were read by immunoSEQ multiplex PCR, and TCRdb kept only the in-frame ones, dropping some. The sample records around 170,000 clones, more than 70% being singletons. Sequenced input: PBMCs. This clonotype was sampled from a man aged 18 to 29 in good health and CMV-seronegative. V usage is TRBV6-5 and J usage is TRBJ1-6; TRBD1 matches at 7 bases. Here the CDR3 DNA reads TGTGCCAGCAGGAGGGGGCCACATTCACCCCTCCACTTT. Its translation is CASRRGPHSPLHF.